This TCR beta chain originates from a study of T cell changes during pregnancy in multiple sclerosis (dated by TCRdb to the late 2010s). With respect to the entire study: The study looked at changes in the T cell repertoire across pregnancy in women with multiple sclerosis.

The library was produced with the immunoSEQ multiplex PCR assay. Sourced from immuneACCESS, this table was stored by TCRdb with only in-frame sequences that have V and J called. A share of the clones is absent; for the studies checked, an unresolved V gene accounts for under half, and the remainder has no known explanation. For this sample there are 40,000 or so clones; more than 75% appear just once. The top ten clonotypes cover approximately 5.1% of the sample. V and J are trimmed by 5 bases and 4 bases, and the gene matches miss 7 bases of the junction. The CDR3 runs 17 amino acids, cysteine and phenylalanine included. Of all the DNA, just the CDR3 is kept, 51 bases in frame from base 1. Reading the germline V gene gives CDR1 SGHTA and CDR2 FQGTGA. This clone occurred a few times. Its antigen is unknown. The record has no base qualities; no much larger clone is one base away.

The rearrangement combines TRBV7-3 with TRBJ2-5, with 16 central nucleotides matching TRBD2. Sequencing used peripheral blood, obtained in the third trimester of pregnancy. The sequence derives from a female donor in good health, enrolled as a control in a pregnancy study. DNA sequence: TGTGCCAGCAGCACCGGGACTAGCGGGGGGGCCCGAGAGACCCAGTACTTC. This encodes CASSTGTSGGARETQYF. The CDR3 plus the reference TRBV7-3 and TRBJ2-5 genes for the other parts give the full variable domain: GAGVSQTPSNKVTEKGKYVELRCDPISGHTALYWYRQSLGQGPEFLIYFQGTGAADDSGLPNDRFFAVRPEGSVSTLKIQRTERGDSAVYLCASSTGTSGGARETQYFGPGTRLLVL.